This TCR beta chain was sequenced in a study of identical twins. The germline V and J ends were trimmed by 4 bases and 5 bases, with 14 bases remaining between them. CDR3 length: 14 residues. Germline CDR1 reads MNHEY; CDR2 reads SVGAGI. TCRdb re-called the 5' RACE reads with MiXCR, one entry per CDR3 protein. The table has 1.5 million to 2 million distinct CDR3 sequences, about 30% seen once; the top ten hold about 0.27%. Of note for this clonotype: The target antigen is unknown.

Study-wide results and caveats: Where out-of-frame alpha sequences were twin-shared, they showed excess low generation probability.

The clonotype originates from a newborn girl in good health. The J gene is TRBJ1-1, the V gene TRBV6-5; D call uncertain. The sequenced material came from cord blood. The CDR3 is CASSSGPRRTEAFF. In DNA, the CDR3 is TGTGCCAGCAGTTCCGGGCCTCGGAGGACTGAAGCTTTCTTT.